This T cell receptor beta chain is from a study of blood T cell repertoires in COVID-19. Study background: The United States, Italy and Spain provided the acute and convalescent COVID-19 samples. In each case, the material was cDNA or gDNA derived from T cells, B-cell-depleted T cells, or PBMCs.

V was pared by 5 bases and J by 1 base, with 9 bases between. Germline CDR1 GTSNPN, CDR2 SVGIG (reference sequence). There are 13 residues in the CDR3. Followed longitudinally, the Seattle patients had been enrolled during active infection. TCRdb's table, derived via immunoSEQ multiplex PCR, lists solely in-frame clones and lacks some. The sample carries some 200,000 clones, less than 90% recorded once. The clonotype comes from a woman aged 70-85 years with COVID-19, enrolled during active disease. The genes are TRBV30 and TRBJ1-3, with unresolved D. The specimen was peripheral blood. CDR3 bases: TGTGCCTGGTTGGAGTCTTCTGGAAACACCATATATTTT. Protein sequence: CAWLESSGNTIYF.